In this sample, the clone carrying this T cell receptor (beta chain) turned up many times. The data derive from a study of breast tumors, draining lymph nodes, adjacent tissues. This CDR3 is 17 amino acids long. Per the germline V gene, CDR1 is SGHAT and CDR2 is FQNNGV. Trimming removed 2 bases from V and 5 bases from J; junction bases left unmatched: 7. One entry per CDR3 protein results from TCRdb running MiXCR on the multiplex PCR reads. This sample has approximately 45,000 distinct CDR3 sequences, with 23% found just once. Sequences were obtained from breast tumor tissue. The rearrangement joins TRBV11-2 to TRBJ2-3; TRBD2 aligns across 13 bases. This clonotype was obtained from a female donor with breast cancer. Some clones in this sample may be carry-over from other donors' samples. CDR3 residues: CASSLKTSGGAVDTQYF. The CDR3 nucleotides are TGTGCCAGCAGCTTAAAAACTAGCGGGGGGGCGGTAGATACGCAGTATTTT.